This T cell receptor (beta chain) was profiled in a study of blood T cell repertoires in COVID-19. Looking at the study overall: T cells, B-cell-depleted T cells, or PBMCs supplied cDNA or gDNA.

Sequenced by immunoSEQ multiplex PCR; TCRdb stores in-frame clones only, minus some. The data contain 95,000 to 110,000 clones, roughly 84% of them singletons. Trimming took 6 bases from V and 5 from J, leaving 19 bases between them. Germline V gives CDR1 MDHEN, CDR2 SYDVKM. The CDR3 contains 16 residues. The sample consisted of peripheral blood. The chain recombines TRBV28 with TRBJ1-4; weak D call: TRBD1 (5 bases). The receptor was isolated from a man between 60 and 75 years old with acute or convalescent COVID-19. This CDR3 reads CASSRPPGLPNEKLFF. The DNA for the CDR3 is TGTGCCAGCAGCCGACCGCCGGGACTTCCGAATGAAAAACTGTTTTTT.